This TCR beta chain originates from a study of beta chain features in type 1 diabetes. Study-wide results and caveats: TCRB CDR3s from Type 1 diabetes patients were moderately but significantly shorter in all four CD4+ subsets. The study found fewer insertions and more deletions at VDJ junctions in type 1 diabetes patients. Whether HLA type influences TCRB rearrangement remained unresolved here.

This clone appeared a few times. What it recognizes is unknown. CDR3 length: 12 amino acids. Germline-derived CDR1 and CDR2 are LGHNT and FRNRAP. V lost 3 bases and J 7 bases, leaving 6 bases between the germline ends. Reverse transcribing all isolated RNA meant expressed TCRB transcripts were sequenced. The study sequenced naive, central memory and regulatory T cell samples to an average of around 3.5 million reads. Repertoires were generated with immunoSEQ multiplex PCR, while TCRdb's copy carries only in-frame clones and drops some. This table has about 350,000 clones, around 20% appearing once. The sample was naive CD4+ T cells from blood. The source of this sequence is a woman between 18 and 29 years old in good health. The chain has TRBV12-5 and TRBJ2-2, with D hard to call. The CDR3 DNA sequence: TGTGCTAGTGGTTTTGAGGTCGGGGAGCTGTTTTTT. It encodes CASGFEVGELFF.